The T cell receptor (beta chain) described here comes from a study of T cells in Graves' hyperthyroidism and ophthalmopathy. Study information: Peripheral blood collection took place at initial diagnosis, before any treatment.

Findings and caveats of the study: Most clonotypes expanded in thyroid above 0.001 were likewise present in blood. Ophthalmopathy cases were set apart from stable hyperthyroidism by a 13 V-J model. The model made its ophthalmopathy prediction, and onset followed a median around 6.9 months later.

Amplification targeted TCR beta CDR3 regions from RNA transcripts. HTBI primers were used for first-round RT-PCR of the TCR CDR3. TCRdb reprocessed the multiplex PCR reads via MiXCR and lists one record per CDR3 protein. The repertoire holds approximately 430,000 distinct CDR3 sequences, with around a sixth as singletons. In this sample, this clonotype turned up many times. Its target is unknown. V dropped 3 bases and J dropped 5; count of bases not matched to a gene: 7. Germline-derived CDR1 and CDR2 are DFQATT and SNEGSKA (reference sequence). The CDR3 has 15 amino acids. Sequencing was done on a sample of blood. V is TRBV20-1 and J is TRBJ2-5; 12 bases are a match to TRBD2. This clonotype was sampled from a woman under 30 with Graves' hyperthyroidism. The CDR3 DNA reads as TGCAGTGCTAGTGAGACTAGCGGGAGTGGCGAGACCCAGTACTTC. Translation gives CSASETSGSGETQYF.